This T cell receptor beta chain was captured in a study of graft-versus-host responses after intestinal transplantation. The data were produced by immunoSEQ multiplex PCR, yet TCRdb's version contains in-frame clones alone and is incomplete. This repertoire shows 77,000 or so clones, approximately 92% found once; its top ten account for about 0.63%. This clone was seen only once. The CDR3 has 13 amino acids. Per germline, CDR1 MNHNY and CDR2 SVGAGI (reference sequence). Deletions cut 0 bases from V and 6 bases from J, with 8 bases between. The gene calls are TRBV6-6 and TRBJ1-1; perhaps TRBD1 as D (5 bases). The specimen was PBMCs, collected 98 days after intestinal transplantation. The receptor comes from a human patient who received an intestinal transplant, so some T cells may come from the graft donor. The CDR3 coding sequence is TGTGCCAGCAGTTACTCATCGGGGGCTGAAGCTTTCTTT. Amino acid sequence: CASSYSSGAEAFF.